This T cell receptor (beta chain) emerged from a study of shared clonotypes between healthy human individuals. Data came from immunoSEQ multiplex PCR; TCRdb stores just in-frame clones and leaves some out. The sample consists of about 1.5 million clones, approximately 98% of them appearing once. CDR1 and CDR2 from the germline V gene are LGHNA and YSLEER. Trimming shortened V by 1 base and J by 2 bases, and 13 bases separated the two germline ends. This CDR3 is built from 16 residues. The sample taken for sequencing was naive CD4+ T cells sorted from blood. Indicated subset: CD45RA+ positively selected. The rearrangement uses TRBV4-3 and TRBJ2-3; either TRBD1 or TRBD2 may supply D (6 bases each). This sequence was found in a young man in good health. CDR3 in amino acids: CASSQVVGGLTDTQYF. The CDR3 nucleotides are TGCGCCAGCAGCCAAGTGGTAGGGGGACTCACAGATACGCAGTATTTT.